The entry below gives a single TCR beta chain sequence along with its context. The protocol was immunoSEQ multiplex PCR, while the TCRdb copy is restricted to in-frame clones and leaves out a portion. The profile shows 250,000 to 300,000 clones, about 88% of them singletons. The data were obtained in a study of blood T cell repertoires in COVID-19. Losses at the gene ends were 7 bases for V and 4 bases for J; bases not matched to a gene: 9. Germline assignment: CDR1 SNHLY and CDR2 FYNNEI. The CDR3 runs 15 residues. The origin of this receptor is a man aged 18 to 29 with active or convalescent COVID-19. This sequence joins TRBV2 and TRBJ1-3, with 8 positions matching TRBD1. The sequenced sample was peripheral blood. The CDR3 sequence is CASTFGQGPGNTIYF. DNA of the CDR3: TGTGCCAGCACCTTTGGACAGGGCCCCGGAAACACCATATATTTT.